This T cell receptor (beta chain) was identified during a study of read filtering for tumor transcriptome and immune sequencing (dated by TCRdb to the early 2020s). Some background on the complete study: The cohort was composed of roughly 16 male and 13 to 15 female patients, with a mean age of approximately 72 years and an age range of about 45 to 90. By revised international staging, 8 or 9 patients were R-ISS I, some 16 were R-ISS II and roughly seven were R-ISS III. After DNase treatment, whole-transcriptome libraries were prepared using the TruSeq RNA Access Library Prep Kit. Using the same bone marrow samples, the study compared TCR repertoires obtained by targeted immune repertoire sequencing with those obtained by bulk whole-transcriptome sequencing. TCR-region mapped reads per sample ranged from about 3.5 to 10.27 million with IR-seq versus only about 75 to 1,400 with RNA-seq. One main goal was a read-filtering strategy for immune repertoire data, in particular deciding whether clonotypes backed by only one read should be removed. Study-wide conclusions, independent of this receptor: Clonotypes were captured by IR-seq at much higher depth and more reliably than by RNA-seq, and smaller IR-seq throughput was sufficient for identification of most shared clonotypes. The sorted CD138-negative fraction was not purified T cells but a mixed bone marrow immune population. Removing single-read clonotypes increased the correlation between IR-seq and RNA-seq shared clonotype proportions. Single-read clonotypes made up around 80% of clonotypes but only roughly 3.6% of total reads in IR-seq, compared with roughly 70% of clonotypes and 44.6% of reads in RNA-seq.

V loses 6 bases at its end and J loses 13 bases; junction bases beyond the gene matches: 9. Based on the germline V gene, the CDR1 and CDR2 sequences are SQVTM and ANQGSEA. The CDR3 measures 13 amino acids from cysteine to phenylalanine. Just CDR3 DNA is preserved here, 39 bases in frame from base 1. TCR libraries were built from approximately 400 ng RNA with the Immunoverse kit, using molecular barcoded adaptors covering alpha/delta and beta/gamma chains. TCR library preparation used the same RNA that went into transcriptome sequencing. Sequencing of TCR libraries was carried out on an Illumina HiSeq 4000 with 2 x 150 cycles. The study's processing was this. Using MiXCR, which included quality filtering and error correction, TCR reads were aligned to human V, D, J and C references and then assembled into CDR3 clonotypes. The tcR package in R was used for analysis of clonotype counts and gene usage diversity. For inspection of raw mapping reads, RNA-seq reads were mapped by STAR aligner version 2.5.3a onto GRCh37 of the human genome. IR-seq fastq files were randomly downsampled with Seqtk 1.3 to test the effect of sequencing depth on detected clonotypes. TCRdb itself trimmed the public reads at Q25 with fastp, ran MiXCR and retained productive beta chains. Rows with a matching CDR3 protein are joined into one entry that keeps the most common DNA and genes. The authors' filters were not applied to this entry. The sample table records 50,000 or so distinct CDR3 sequences; less than 20% of these occur just once. Approximately 15% of the sample comes from the top ten.

Every patient had bone marrow sampled at the time of active disease. Isolation of bone marrow mononuclear cells was performed by Ficoll-Hypaque density gradient centrifugation. Myeloma plasma cells were removed and CD138-negative cells were obtained by negative selection following labeling with CD138 magnetic microbeads on a MACS separator. Flow cytometry on an Attune NxT with CD138 antibodies was used to check the purity of the isolated cells. Total RNA was extracted with TRIzol reagent and quantified with a NanoDrop spectrophotometer. Paired RNA-seq and IR-seq were performed on the CD138-negative bone marrow sample of each patient. This clonotype was found many times. Its antigen is not yet known. Base-call qualities are not available, and no considerably larger clone is one nucleotide away.

The clonotype comes from a donor aged 40 or over with multiple myeloma. The chain is made from TRBV29-1 and TRBJ2-2; 12 bases in the junction line up with TRBD2. Sequencing was carried out using a population of CD138-negative cells sorted from bone marrow. This specimen's cell subset or site label, per the study, means: bone marrow mononuclear cells depleted of CD138+ plasma/myeloma cells by negative magnetic selection. The nucleotide sequence is given as TGCAGCGTACTAGCGGGAGGCTGGGGCGGGCTGTTTTTT. Its translation reads: CSVLAGGWGGLFF.